This is a list of T cell receptor beta chains from one sample in a study of cytomegalovirus exposure and HLA in healthy donors. Clones were sequenced by immunoSEQ multiplex PCR, and TCRdb holds only the in-frame ones, with some missing. The sample yields more than 40,000 clones, of which the top ten take up approximately 1%. The sample was PBMCs. These receptors were taken from a woman in her thirties or forties in good health and CMV-seronegative. The CDR3 runs from the conserved cysteine through the conserved F or W. A D gene is named only where the DNA matches it firmly.

CDR3 protein | CDR3 DNA | J gene | D gene | V gene
CASSVGAGNIQYF | TGTGCCAGCAGCGTAGGGGCAGGGAACATTCAGTACTTC | TRBJ2-4 | NA | TRBV9
CAGSSDNEQFF | TGTGCCGGGAGCTCCGACAATGAGCAGTTCTTC | TRBJ2-1 | NA | TRBV30
CASSLEGDRHNQPQHF | TGTGCCAGCAGCTTAGAGGGGGACAGACACAATCAGCCCCAGCATTTT | TRBJ1-5 | TRBD1 | TRBV9
CASGQSETQYF | TGTGCTTCCGGACAGTCCGAGACCCAGTACTTC | TRBJ2-5 | NA | TRBV30
CASSLPQENTGELFF | TGTGCCAGCAGTTTACCCCAGGAGAACACCGGGGAGCTGTTTTTT | TRBJ2-2 | NA | TRBV28
CASSYGRADEQYF | TGTGCCAGCAGTTACGGCAGGGCCGACGAGCAGTACTTC | TRBJ2-7 | NA | TRBV6-5
CASSLVRGGELFF | TGTGCCAGCAGTTTAGTAAGGGGCGGGGAGCTGTTTTTT | TRBJ2-2 | NA | TRBV28
CASSPIAGEETQYF | TGCGCCAGCAGCCCTATCGCGGGAGAGGAGACCCAGTACTTC | TRBJ2-5 | TRBD2 | TRBV4-1
CASRSTGFYEQYF | TGTGCCAGCAGGTCCACAGGGTTCTACGAGCAGTACTTC | TRBJ2-7 | NA | TRBV11-2
CASSALDRAQETQYF | TGTGCCAGTAGCGCCCTCGACAGGGCCCAAGAGACCCAGTACTTC | TRBJ2-5 | TRBD1 | TRBV19
CASSPSGELFF | TGTGCCAGCAGCCCCAGCGGGGAGCTGTTTTTT | TRBJ2-2 | NA | TRBV7-3
CASSSGTSDETQYF | TGTGCCAGCAGCAGCGGGACTAGCGATGAGACCCAGTACTTC | TRBJ2-5 | TRBD2 | TRBV7-3
CASSTRAAAYEQYF | TGTGCCAGCAGTACCCGGGCAGCGGCCTACGAGCAGTACTTC | TRBJ2-7 | NA | TRBV25-1
CASTPRGPYEQYF | TGTGCCAGCACCCCGCGGGGACCCTACGAGCAGTACTTC | TRBJ2-7 | NA | TRBV28
CASSTAAGGRYGYTF | TGTGCCAGTAGTACCGCCGCAGGGGGCAGGTATGGCTACACCTTC | TRBJ1-2 | TRBD1 | TRBV19
CASSLGGNQETQYF | TGCGCCAGCAGCTTGGGAGGGAACCAAGAGACCCAGTACTTC | TRBJ2-5 | NA | TRBV5-1
CASSIINRGNQPQHF | TGTGCCAGTAGTATCATCAACAGGGGGAATCAGCCCCAGCATTTT | TRBJ1-5 | TRBD1 | TRBV19
CASSRLAGTYNEQFF | TGTGCCAGCAGCCGACTAGCGGGGACCTACAATGAGCAGTTCTTC | TRBJ2-1 | TRBD2 | TRBV25-1
CASSIPPGTGITYNEQFF | TGTGCCAGCAGCATTCCACCCGGGACAGGGATCACCTACAATGAGCAGTTCTTC | TRBJ2-1 | TRBD1 | TRBV7-9
CASSLGGPNTEAFF | TGTGCCAGCAGCTTAGGGGGCCCAAACACTGAAGCTTTCTTT | TRBJ1-1 | NA | TRBV11-2
CASRDGTGRFPEQYF | TGTGCCAGCAGGGACGGGACAGGGAGGTTTCCCGAGCAGTACTTC | TRBJ2-7 | TRBD1 | TRBV28
CASSYGAGDQETQYF | TGTGCCAGCAGTTACGGGGCAGGGGACCAAGAGACCCAGTACTTC | TRBJ2-5 | NA | TRBV6-5
CASSLYLPTGHGANQPQHF | TGTGCCAGCAGCTTATACCTACCGACAGGCCACGGGGCTAATCAGCCCCAGCATTTT | TRBJ1-5 | NA | TRBV5-5
CASSLDGLAGAETQYF | TGTGCCAGCAGCTTGGACGGGCTAGCGGGAGCGGAGACCCAGTACTTC | TRBJ2-5 | TRBD2 | TRBV5-4
CSVVSGQFYEQYF | TGCAGCGTTGTCAGTGGACAGTTCTACGAGCAGTACTTC | TRBJ2-7 | NA | TRBV29-1
CASSPVMTGYVTGELFF | TGCGCCAGCAGCCCAGTAATGACAGGTTATGTCACCGGGGAGCTGTTTTTT | TRBJ2-2 | NA | TRBV4-3
CASSLAQNYEQYF | TGTGCCAGCTCACTAGCGCAAAACTACGAGCAGTACTTC | TRBJ2-7 | NA | TRBV18
CASSGGLAGYDNEQFF | TGTGCCAGCAGTGGGGGGCTAGCGGGCTACGACAATGAGCAGTTCTTC | TRBJ2-1 | TRBD2 | TRBV25-1
CASSQGGELNTEAFF | TGTGCCAGCTCCCAAGGGGGGGAACTAAACACTGAAGCTTTCTTT | TRBJ1-1 | NA | TRBV18
CASSPRSGNTIYF | TGCGCCAGCAGTCCCCGCTCTGGAAACACCATATATTTT | TRBJ1-3 | NA | TRBV23-1
CASSDATGRNEQYF | TGTGCCAGCAGTGACGCGACAGGGAGGAACGAGCAGTACTTC | TRBJ2-7 | NA | TRBV6-6
CSVDRDRVDNEQFF | TGCAGCGTTGACAGGGACAGGGTGGACAATGAGCAGTTCTTC | TRBJ2-1 | TRBD1 | TRBV29-1
CASSLGLGGHQPQHF | TGTGCCAGCAGCTTAGGTCTAGGGGGACACCAGCCCCAGCATTTT | TRBJ1-5 | NA | TRBV11-2
CASSEAGVSNQPQHF | TGTGCCAGCAGTGAAGCGGGAGTTAGCAATCAGCCCCAGCATTTT | TRBJ1-5 | NA | TRBV6-1
CASSQRQGPHEKLFF | TGTGCCAGCAGTCAACGACAGGGGCCCCATGAAAAACTGTTTTTT | TRBJ1-4 | TRBD1 | TRBV28
CASRQLKREGPQHF | TGTGCCAGCAGACAACTCAAGAGAGAGGGGCCCCAGCATTTT | TRBJ1-5 | NA | TRBV6-6
CASSYGEGRGGYGYTF | TGTGCCAGCAGTTATGGTGAGGGCAGGGGTGGCTATGGCTACACCTTC | TRBJ1-2 | NA | TRBV28